This T cell receptor beta chain stems from a study of T-cell reconstitution after alpha-beta-depleted transplantation in children. Findings and caveats of the study: It was newly produced T cells that mostly accounted for T-cell counts and diversity one year after transplant. The origin of high day-60 TCRbeta diversity in some patients lay in surviving recipient T cells and thymic progenitors. Expanded clones from the graft, numbering several hundred, reportedly supplied alpha-beta T cells about two months after transplant.

The sample holds a few counts of this clonotype. The target antigen is unknown. Preparation of the TCRbeta library was carried out with unique molecular identifiers. TCRdb redid the calling of the PCR reads with MiXCR, one entry per CDR3 protein. Of about 870,000 distinct CDR3 sequences detected, 15% to 20% appear once; the ten largest clones hold around 5%. Germline V lookup: CDR1 DFQATT, CDR2 SNEGSKA (reference sequence). Trimming shortened V by 3 bases and J by 3 bases, and 14 bases separated the two germline ends. The length of the CDR3 is 14 residues. This clonotype was sampled from a male patient between 5 and 17 years old who had a stem cell transplant for acute lymphoblastic leukemia, so the T cells may come from the graft donor. The genes are TRBV20-1 and TRBJ2-5, with D possibly being TRBD1 (5 bases). The source material was PBMCs, mostly from graft donor cells, sampled 360 days after TCRalphabeta/CD19-depleted stem cell transplant. CDR3 in DNA: TGCAGTGCTAGGTCGATCCAGGGTGAAGAGACCCAGTACTTC. It specifies CSARSIQGEETQYF.